This T cell receptor beta chain was observed in a study of identifying expanded T cells in peripheral blood. Clones were sequenced by immunoSEQ multiplex PCR, and TCRdb holds only the in-frame ones, with some missing. The repertoire includes about 98,000 clones, around 88% of them detected once, and 13% to 15% sits in the top ten. V dropped 0 bases and J dropped 7 bases, with 15 bases sitting between them. Germline values: CDR1 LGHNA, CDR2 YSLEER. The CDR3 totals 16 residues. As concerns this clone: Its antigen remains unidentified.

General study findings and limits: Over two and four weeks, about 17 and 20 clones changed, versus around 1.2 between replicates.

This sequence originates from a person aged 18 to 69 in good health. Sequencing was carried out using blood. The V and J genes are TRBV4-3 and TRBJ2-2; D is perhaps TRBD1 or TRBD2 (6 bases each). CDR3 DNA: TGCGCCAGCAGCCAAGATTTAGGGGGGTATCGCGGGGAGCTGTTTTTT. It specifies CASSQDLGGYRGELFF.